The 30 T cell receptor beta chains below all came from one sample that was sequenced in a study of spatial heterogeneity in lung cancer. Overall study results and limits: Expanded alpha and beta TCR counts within tumors tracked tumor mutation counts.

Via MiXCR, TCRdb re-called the 5' RACE reads, giving one row per CDR3 protein. Of some 16,000 distinct CDR3 sequences listed, approximately 6.5% are singletons. No antigens are known for them. Time point of the sample: sample taken at primary tumor resection. Sample: lung tumor tissue, taken at surgery. The origin of the receptors is a female donor with early-stage non-small cell lung cancer.

This clonotype turned up a few times. In a library made to pick up alpha chains, this beta chain is a stray read with a size that means little. This chain joins TRBV30 and TRBJ1-5; D is unclear. V was clipped by 0 bases and J by 7 bases, with 7 bases between them. The V gene's germline CDR1 is GTSNPN and CDR2 SVGIG (reference sequence). CDR3 length equals 12 residues. CDR3 nucleotide sequence: TGTGCCTGGAGTGTCTCGGGACAGCCCCAGCATTTT. The encoded protein is CAWSVSGQPQHF.

This clonotype is classed as medium-sized. This beta chain lies outside the target of a library built for alpha chains; its clone size means little. V gene TRBV12-3 or TRBV12-4 combines with J gene TRBJ1-2; tentatively, D is TRBD1 (6 bases). V was cut by 3 bases and J by 13 bases, with 12 bases left in between. This CDR3 has 11 amino acids. The chain's CDR3 is CASSFGGGPTF. The CDR3, as DNA: TGTGCCAGCAGTTTTGGAGGGGGACCCACCTTC.

This clonotype rates as medium-sized. The library was prepared for alpha chains; this beta chain is a stray read, so its frequency means little. The CDR3 here is CASTLLSDTEAFF. The CDR3 region has the DNA TGTGCCAGCACCCTATTATCAGACACTGAAGCTTTCTTT. The genes are TRBV11-2 and TRBJ1-1, with D unresolved. This CDR3 is 13 amino acids long. Germline V gene lookup returns CDR1 SGHAT and CDR2 FQNNGV. V was cut by 7 bases and J by 3 bases, with 12 bases left in between.

Note on this clonotype: This beta chain represents an off-target read in a library built for alpha chains; its size is of limited meaning. The chain carries TRBV10-3 and TRBJ2-5, with TRBD1 as a possible D gene (6 bases). CDR3 size: 13 residues. The V gene lost 5 bases and the J gene lost 3 bases, with 10 bases spanning the gap. Germline CDR1 reads ENHRY; CDR2 reads SYGVKD. The CDR3 coding sequence is TGTGCCATCAGTTTACGGACAGAAGAGACCCAGTACTTC. Translation: CAISLRTEETQYF.

This clonotype was seen more than once but under ten times. This beta chain is off target for a library built for alpha chains, so its abundance means little. V is TRBV7-2 and J is TRBJ1-1, with D unresolved. The CDR3 contains 15 residues. The germline CDR1 and CDR2 sequences are SGHTA and FQGNSA. V lost 5 bases to trimming and J lost 3 bases, with 16 bases between them. This CDR3 is CASSPADRRDTEAFF. The CDR3 DNA follows: TGTGCCAGCAGCCCGGCGGACCGGAGGGACACTGAAGCTTTCTTT.

By sample fraction, this clonotype is medium-sized. A library made for alpha chains picked up this beta chain off target, so its size means little. V and J are TRBV28 and TRBJ1-5, with TRBD1 matching over 12 bases. Germline V lookup: CDR1 MDHEN, CDR2 SYDVKM. The CDR3 is made up of 16 amino acids. V shed 6 bases and J 4 bases; nucleotides not matched to a gene: 7. CDR3 sequence reads: CASRSGTGGANQPQHF. In DNA form, the CDR3 reads TGTGCCAGCAGGTCCGGGACAGGGGGCGCGAATCAGCCCCAGCATTTT.

This clonotype was found a few times. This beta chain turned up in a library designed for alpha chains; as an off-target read, its abundance says little. J is TRBJ2-5 and V is TRBV6-4; 8 bases map to TRBD2. Germline loops: CDR1 MRHNA, CDR2 SNTAGT. The CDR3 has 13 amino acids. The V and J ends lost 4 bases and 4 bases, in that order; junction bases with no gene match: 2. For the CDR3, the DNA is TGTGCCAGCAGTGTTCGGGAGGGAGAGACCCAGTACTTC. Translation: CASSVREGETQYF.

Comments on this clonotype: A library made for alpha chains picked up this beta chain off target, so its size means little. The V call is TRBV5-1, the J call TRBJ2-5; TRBD2 aligns across 9 bases. Losses at the gene ends were 4 bases for V and 5 bases for J; bases not matched to a gene: 3. This CDR3 is built from 13 residues. CDR1 SGHRS and CDR2 YFSETQ come from the germline V gene. As DNA, the CDR3 is TGCGCCAGCAGCGCTAGCGGGGAGGAGACCCAGTACTTC. Translating gives CASSASGEETQYF.

This clonotype was observed a handful of times. Because this beta chain is a stray read in a library intended to capture alpha chains, its abundance should not be given much weight. The chain couples TRBV5-1 to TRBJ1-2; tentative D call: TRBD1 (6 bases). This CDR3 has 15 residues. V shed 1 base and J shed 5 bases, with 15 bases lying between them. Germline lookup yields CDR1 SGHRS and CDR2 YFSETQ. The CDR3: CASSLYGGLGYGYTF. The CDR3 bases are TGCGCCAGCAGCTTGTACGGGGGCCTGGGTTATGGCTACACCTTC.

This clonotype was seen a handful of times. This beta chain is off target for a library built for alpha chains, so its abundance means little. The chain is built from TRBV12-3 or TRBV12-4 and TRBJ1-5; 9 bases align to TRBD1. Trimming removed 5 bases from V and 6 bases from J; junction bases left unmatched: 8. This CDR3 has 15 residues. The CDR3 region is CASSLTGGGGQPQHF. Here the CDR3 DNA reads TGTGCCAGCAGTCTCACAGGGGGCGGGGGTCAGCCCCAGCATTTT.

Details on this clonotype: This beta chain turned up in a library designed for alpha chains; as an off-target read, its abundance says little. This chain links TRBV6-1 with TRBJ1-5; D is uncertain. CDR1 is MNHNS, CDR2 SASEGT, per germline. V was shortened by 4 bases and J by 3 bases, with 1 base between the two germline ends. The CDR3 sequence is 11 residues long. CDR3: CASSVNQPQHF. In DNA, the CDR3 is TGTGCCAGCAGTGTCAATCAGCCCCAGCATTTT.

This clonotype was recorded at least ten times. Since the library was made to target alpha chains, this beta chain is a stray read and its abundance is not meaningful. This chain links TRBV20-1 with TRBJ1-2, with D uncertain. The CDR3 extends over 11 amino acids. Trimming removed 7 bases from V and 3 bases from J, with 9 bases in between. Germline V lookup: CDR1 DFQATT, CDR2 SNEGSKA (reference sequence). CDR3 region: CSVRTDYGYTF. Here the CDR3 DNA reads TGCAGTGTCAGGACGGACTATGGCTACACCTTC.

As regards this clonotype: This beta chain turned up in a library designed for alpha chains; as an off-target read, its abundance says little. This chain joins TRBV29-1 and TRBJ1-2, with D tentatively TRBD1 (6 bases). CDR1 is SQVTM and CDR2 is ANQGSEA in the germline V gene. V dropped 2 bases and J dropped 6 bases, with 13 bases sitting between them. The CDR3 covers 13 residues. The CDR3 DNA reads as TGCAGCGTTGAATTGGGGGGGCTGAATGGCTACACCTTC. This codes for CSVELGGLNGYTF.

This clonotype has a count of ten or more. This beta chain appears as a stray read in a library generated for alpha chains; its size is not informative. The J gene is TRBJ2-3, the V gene TRBV29-1; D is tentatively TRBD1 or TRBD2 (5 bases each). CDR3 length: 14 amino acids. V lost 2 bases to trimming and J lost 7 bases, with 16 bases between them. CDR1 SQVTM and CDR2 ANQGSEA come from the germline V gene. CDR3 protein: CSVERGSGGNTQYF. As DNA, the CDR3 is TGCAGCGTTGAAAGGGGCAGTGGAGGTAATACGCAGTATTTT.

About this clonotype: For a library built for alpha chains, this beta chain is a stray read; little rests on its size. The chain uses TRBV4-3 and TRBJ2-1; D possibly matches TRBD1 or TRBD2 (5 bases each). The germline V and J ends were trimmed by 4 bases and 8 bases, with 18 bases remaining between them. The CDR3 has 15 amino acids. Germline CDR1 LGHNA, CDR2 YSLEER. CDR3 nucleotide sequence: TGCGCCAGCAGCCCGTACCGGGTCAGAGGGGATGAGCAGTTCTTC. Translating it yields CASSPYRVRGDEQFF.

This clonotype was seen a handful of times. Because the library targeted alpha chains, this beta chain is an off-target read whose size means little. This rearrangement joins TRBV4-3 to TRBJ2-3; no reliable D call. The V gene lost 1 base and the J gene lost 0 bases, with 8 bases spanning the gap. From germline, CDR1 is LGHNA and CDR2 YSLEER. The CDR3 is made up of 15 amino acids. The CDR3 region is CASSQGKASTDTQYF. The CDR3 DNA is TGCGCCAGCAGCCAAGGAAAAGCTAGCACAGATACGCAGTATTTT.

This clonotype was seen many times. For a library built for alpha chains, this beta chain is a stray read; little rests on its size. The CDR3 nucleotides read TGTGCCAGTACCAGAAGAGGGCTCTCTAGCAATCAGCCCCAGCATTTT. It is translated as CASTRRGLSSNQPQHF. The gene calls are TRBV19 and TRBJ1-5; D uncertain. Trimming cost V 7 bases and J 0 bases, with 16 bases left between them. The germline V gene has CDR1 LNHDA and CDR2 SQIVND (reference sequence). The CDR3 contains 16 residues. Full variable domain (missing parts from reference TRBV19 and TRBJ1-5): DGGITQSPKYLFRKEGQNVTLSCEQNLNHDAMYWYRQDPGQGLRLIYYSQIVNDFQKGDIAEGYSVSREKKESFPLTVTSAQKNPTAFYLCASTRRGLSSNQPQHFGDGTRLSIL.

By sample share, this clonotype is medium-sized. This beta chain is a stray read from a library made for alpha chains; its abundance is not meaningful. The chain joins TRBV6-1 to TRBJ2-7; TRBD2 agrees at 8 bases. There are 16 residues in the CDR3. Germline loops: CDR1 MNHNS, CDR2 SASEGT. J gave up 6 bases and V 6 bases, and 16 bases lay outside the gene matches. The CDR3 sequence: CASSPSLGLGPAEQYF. CDR3 DNA sequence: TGTGCCAGCAGCCCAAGCCTGGGACTAGGGCCTGCCGAGCAGTACTTC.

The sample holds many counts of this clonotype. With the library built for alpha chains, this beta chain is off target and its frequency is not meaningful. V usage is TRBV15 and J usage is TRBJ2-7; D is possibly TRBD2 (5 bases). V dropped 0 bases and J dropped 7 bases, with 16 bases sitting between them. Germline V gene sequence: CDR1 LNHNV, CDR2 YYDKDF (reference sequence). This CDR3 has 15 residues. This chain's CDR3 is CATSRERTPTGEQYF. CDR3 bases: TGTGCCACCAGCAGAGAACGGACCCCAACGGGGGAGCAGTACTTC.

This clonotype occurred many times. This beta chain is an unintended read in a library built for alpha chains; its size means little. The chain has TRBV12-3 or TRBV12-4 and TRBJ1-5, with no clear D. The germline V and J ends were trimmed by 8 bases and 9 bases, with 20 bases remaining between them. This CDR3 spans 14 amino acids. CDR3 nucleotides: TGTGCCAGCTCGGGCAGTACCGTTGTAGGGCCCCAGCATTTT. Amino acids: CASSGSTVVGPQHF.

At least ten counts were recorded for this clonotype. This beta chain turned up in a library designed for alpha chains; as an off-target read, its abundance says little. The chain carries TRBV28 and TRBJ2-5; 8 bases are shared with TRBD2. The CDR3 consists of 15 residues. In germline, CDR1 is MDHEN, CDR2 SYDVKM. With 4 bases clipped from V and 2 bases from J, the junction kept 6 bases outside the gene matches. The CDR3 spells CASSSPKRGQETQYF. The CDR3, as DNA: TGTGCCAGCAGTTCCCCGAAGCGGGGGCAAGAGACCCAGTACTTC.

Note on this clonotype: Possible read error: a much larger clone is one base away. In a library made to pick up alpha chains, this beta chain is a stray read with a size that means little. The chain carries TRBV7-9 and TRBJ2-1, with D unresolved. Germline CDR1 SEHNR, CDR2 FQNEAQ (reference sequence). The CDR3 length is 12 residues. The CDR3, as DNA: TGTGCCAGCAGCCTCTACAACAATGCGCAGTTCTTC. Translation gives CASSLYNNAQFF.

The table lists this clonotype with many counts. Found in a library prepared for alpha chains, this beta chain is an off-target read, and its abundance has little meaning. The chain has TRBV5-4 and TRBJ1-1; D remains ambiguous. Per the germline V gene, CDR1 is SGHNT and CDR2 is YYREEE (reference sequence). This CDR3 is 13 amino acids long. V was cut by 3 bases and J by 2 bases, with 8 bases left in between. Here the CDR3 reads CASSSRVNTEAFF. The CDR3 bases are TGTGCCAGCAGCTCGAGGGTTAACACTGAAGCTTTCTTT.

This clonotype showed up just a few times. This beta chain came through as a stray read in a library set up for alpha chains, and its size says little. CDR3 DNA sequence: TGTGCCAGCAGCCCCAACACGGGATATAGCACAGATACGCAGTATTTT. Translating it yields CASSPNTGYSTDTQYF. The rearrangement uses TRBV7-6 and TRBJ2-3; a possible D gene is TRBD2 (5 bases). Per the germline V gene, CDR1 is SGHVS and CDR2 is FNYEAQ. Deletions cut 5 bases from V and 0 bases from J, with 15 bases between. This CDR3 is 16 amino acids long.

A word on this clonotype: Being one base from a much bigger clone, this may be a read error. The library was designed around alpha chains, so this beta chain is a stray read whose abundance carries little weight. The gene calls are TRBV9 and TRBJ2-3; unclear D gene. This CDR3 region has 14 residues. V was clipped by 7 bases and J by 5 bases, with 17 bases between them. From germline, CDR1 is SGDLS and CDR2 YYNGEE. The CDR3 bases are TGTGCCAGCTGCGGAAGCCCAAGATTAGATACGCAGTATTTT. Translation: CASCGSPRLDTQYF.

This clonotype appeared many times. A library made for alpha chains picked up this beta chain off target, so its size means little. The chain employs TRBV5-1 and TRBJ2-3, with D possibly matching TRBD1 (6 bases). CDR3 length: 14 amino acids. Germline V gene sequence: CDR1 SGHRS, CDR2 YFSETQ. V lost 7 bases, J lost 2 bases, and 14 bases lay in between. For the CDR3, the DNA is TGCGCCAGCGGACGGGACACCCACACAGATACGCAGTATTTT. This codes for CASGRDTHTDTQYF.

This clonotype was picked up many times. This beta chain lies outside the target of a library built for alpha chains; its clone size means little. The V call is TRBV18, the J call TRBJ1-6; TRBD1 aligns across 7 bases. Trimming cost V 3 bases and J 10 bases; bases outside gene matches: 9. The CDR3 runs to 15 residues. The germline V gene encodes CDR1 KGHSH and CDR2 LQKENI. CDR3 amino acids: CASSPLQGKGSPLHF. CDR3 in DNA: TGTGCCAGCTCACCCTTACAGGGGAAAGGGTCACCCCTCCACTTT. The whole variable domain, remainder taken from reference TRBV18 and TRBJ1-6, is NAGVMQNPRHLVRRRGQEARLRCSPMKGHSHVYWYRQLPEEGLKFMVYLQKENIIDESGMPKERFSAEFPKEGPSILRIQQVVRGDSAAYFCASSPLQGKGSPLHFGNGTRLTVT.

This clonotype was recorded many times. This beta chain slipped into a library made for alpha chains as a stray read, so its size is not meaningful. This chain uses TRBV28 with TRBJ1-2; D gene ambiguous. The V end lost 6 bases, the J end lost 7 bases, and 12 bases lay between the germline ends. This CDR3 is built from 12 residues. The germline gives CDR1 MDHEN, CDR2 SYDVKM. CDR3 protein: CASSPRSFGYTF. CDR3 nucleotides: TGTGCCAGCAGCCCCCGCAGTTTTGGCTACACCTTC.

Worth noting for this clonotype: The junction does not match germline at one end; this may be a read error. The size of this beta chain means little, since it is a stray read in a library made for alpha chains. The chain couples TRBV5-4 to TRBJ2-1; 12 bases are shared with TRBD2. From germline, CDR1 is SGHNT and CDR2 YYREEE (reference sequence). The CDR3 has 18 residues. The CDR3 here is CASSLKLAGGAGYNVQFF. The CDR3 coding sequence is TGTGCCAGCAGCTTGAAACTAGCGGGGGGTGCAGGCTACAATGTGCAGTTCTTC.

This clonotype was detected many times. Since the library was made to target alpha chains, this beta chain is a stray read and its abundance is not meaningful. The rearrangement joins TRBV6-5 to TRBJ1-1, with D perhaps TRBD1 (5 bases). Trimming removed 0 bases from V and 5 bases from J, with 13 bases in between. This CDR3 is built from 15 residues. Germline CDR1 and CDR2: MNHEY and SVGAGI. The CDR3 nucleotides are TGTGCCAGCAGTTACTCGGGGGGGGAGGGAACTGAAGCTTTCTTT. Its translation: CASSYSGGEGTEAFF.